Listed below are T cell receptor beta chains from one sample, sequenced in a study of T cells in Graves' hyperthyroidism and ophthalmopathy. TCRdb itself ran the multiplex PCR reads through MiXCR, one entry per CDR3 protein. The table shows around 450,000 distinct CDR3 sequences, with roughly an eighth occurring only once. Source material: blood. These receptors were obtained from a woman between 18 and 30 years old with Graves' hyperthyroidism. The CDR3 runs from the conserved cysteine through the conserved F or W. The D gene is left open where the match is weak. Not all rows give a size; the values are once, few, many and, for expanded clones, a class.

-	-	TRBJ2-1	TRBV19	CASSSWGLGEQFF	TGTGCCAGTAGTTCTTGGGGTTTGGGTGAGCAGTTCTTC
-	TRBD2	TRBJ2-3	TRBV24-1	CATSDFGLAGVTDTQYF	TGTGCCACCAGTGATTTTGGGCTAGCGGGGGTCACAGATACGCAGTATTTT
-	-	TRBJ2-1	TRBV18	CASSPTSNNEQFF	TGTGCCAGCTCTCCGACTAGTAACAATGAGCAGTTCTTC
few	TRBD1	TRBJ1-5	TRBV19	CASNDRELNQPQHF	TGTGCCAGTAACGACAGGGAACTCAATCAGCCCCAGCATTTT
few	TRBD1	TRBJ1-1	TRBV19	CASSIPGGKNTEAFF	TGTGCCAGTAGTATCCCAGGGGGTAAGAACACTGAAGCTTTCTTT
few	TRBD2	TRBJ2-7	TRBV30	CAWSKRELGEQYF	TGTGCCTGGAGTAAGCGGGAACTAGGGGAGCAGTACTTC
-	-	TRBJ1-1	TRBV20-1	CSARPTANTEAFF	TGCAGTGCTAGGCCAACAGCGAACACTGAAGCTTTCTTT
-	-	TRBJ1-2	TRBV19	CASSMAVLYGYTF	TGTGCCAGTAGTATGGCGGTCCTCTATGGCTACACCTTC
few	TRBD2	TRBJ2-1	TRBV12-3/TRBV12-4	CASTRAGGPVGEQFF	TGTGCCAGCACCCGAGCGGGAGGGCCTGTCGGTGAGCAGTTCTTC
many	TRBD2	TRBJ2-1	TRBV20-1	CSASYGREGDEQFF	TGCAGTGCTAGTTATGGGCGGGAGGGGGATGAGCAGTTCTTC
many	-	TRBJ1-1	TRBV7-8	CASTRHLGANTEAFF	TGTGCCAGCACCCGTCACCTGGGGGCGAACACTGAAGCTTTCTTT
few	TRBD1	TRBJ2-5	TRBV27	CASRLLQGVQETQYF	TGTGCCAGCAGACTCCTACAGGGGGTCCAAGAGACCCAGTACTTC
many	TRBD2	TRBJ2-1	TRBV2	CASRTRTSAYNEQFF	TGTGCCAGCAGGACTAGGACTAGTGCCTACAATGAGCAGTTCTTC
few	TRBD2	TRBJ2-5	TRBV6-1	CASSRLAGPQQQETQYF	TGTGCCAGCAGTCGACTAGCGGGACCCCAACAACAAGAGACCCAGTACTTC
many	TRBD1	TRBJ1-1	TRBV6-2/TRBV6-3	CASRDRGSNTEAFF	TGTGCCAGCAGAGACAGGGGATCGAACACTGAAGCTTTCTTT
many	-	TRBJ1-1	TRBV27	CASSAADAEAFF	TGTGCCAGCAGTGCTGCCGACGCCGAAGCTTTCTTT
few	-	TRBJ2-1	TRBV10-2	CASSREMGLNGQFF	TGCGCCAGCAGCCGCGAGATGGGGCTCAATGGGCAGTTCTTC
many	-	TRBJ2-1	TRBV28	CASSSGSDWIYNEQFF	TGTGCCAGCAGTTCCGGATCGGACTGGATCTACAATGAGCAGTTCTTC
many	-	TRBJ1-2	TRBV11-2	CASSPTGTTVYGYTF	TGTGCCAGCAGCCCAACCGGGACAACGGTTTATGGCTACACCTTC
-	-	TRBJ1-6	TRBV12-3/TRBV12-4	CASSLGRKGPYSPLHF	TGTGCCAGCAGTTTAGGGCGGAAGGGGCCCTATTCACCCCTCCACTTT
many	-	TRBJ1-2	TRBV7-8	CASSLARADGYTF	TGTGCCAGCAGCTTAGCCCGGGCGGACGGCTACACCTTC
many	-	TRBJ2-1	TRBV30	CAWSVQQDNEQFF	TGTGCCTGGAGTGTACAACAGGACAATGAGCAGTTCTTC
many	TRBD2	TRBJ2-5	TRBV30	CAWNVLAGVGETQYF	TGTGCCTGGAACGTACTAGCGGGAGTCGGAGAGACCCAGTACTTC
-	TRBD1	TRBJ1-1	TRBV5-6	CASSLRTGRWEAFF	TGTGCCAGCAGCTTGAGGACAGGAAGATGGGAAGCTTTCTTT
-	TRBD1	TRBJ2-7	TRBV19	CASSDRGLYYEQYF	TGTGCCAGTTCGGACAGGGGGCTTTACTACGAGCAGTACTTC
many	TRBD2	TRBJ2-3	TRBV7-2	CASSTGGITDTQYF	TGTGCCAGCAGCACGGGAGGGATCACAGATACGCAGTATTTT
many	-	TRBJ1-1	TRBV5-1	CASSLGGGSNTEAFF	TGCGCCAGCAGCTTGGGGGGGGGCTCGAACACTGAAGCTTTCTTT
many	-	TRBJ1-2	TRBV19	CATVEQGYGYTF	TGTGCCACCGTCGAGCAAGGCTATGGCTACACCTTC
many	TRBD1	TRBJ2-1	TRBV20-1	CSANSGTGLYNEQFF	TGCAGTGCTAATTCCGGGACAGGGCTCTACAATGAGCAGTTCTTC
-	TRBD2	TRBJ2-7	TRBV6-1	CASSTSSGQYF	TGTGCCAGCAGTACGTCTAGCGGGCAGTACTTC
many	TRBD2	TRBJ2-1	TRBV6-1	CASGVGTSGNWIDEQFF	TGTGCCAGCGGGGTTGGGACTAGCGGGAATTGGATCGATGAGCAGTTCTTC
many	-	TRBJ1-2	TRBV4-3	CASSQDLGEIYGYTF	TGCGCCAGCAGCCAAGATCTCGGGGAAATCTATGGCTACACCTTC
many	-	TRBJ2-7	TRBV10-1	CASSDNSYEQYF	TGCGCCAGCAGTGATAATTCCTACGAGCAGTACTTC
many	-	TRBJ1-5	TRBV30	CAWSVGLGGQPQHF	TGTGCCTGGAGTGTAGGGCTGGGGGGTCAGCCCCAGCATTTT
many	-	TRBJ1-5	TRBV2	CASSPTRYSNQPQHF	TGTGCCAGCAGTCCTACACGTTATAGCAATCAGCCCCAGCATTTT
few	TRBD1	TRBJ2-5	TRBV6-1	CASRPGQLQGTQYF	TGTGCCAGCAGACCGGGACAGCTACAAGGGACCCAGTACTTC
many	TRBD1	TRBJ1-1	TRBV27	CASRKGQGALNTEAFF	TGTGCCAGCAGAAAGGGACAGGGGGCGTTAAACACTGAAGCTTTCTTT
-	-	TRBJ1-6	TRBV3-1	CASSQVTGTYNSPLHF	TGTGCCAGCAGCCAAGTAACAGGGACCTATAATTCACCCCTCCACTTT
many	-	TRBJ2-6	TRBV20-1	CSARGSGANVLTF	TGCAGTGCTAGGGGATCTGGGGCCAACGTCCTGACTTTC
-	-	TRBJ2-7	TRBV4-3	CASSQEEGSVYEQYF	TGCGCCAGCAGCCAAGAGGAGGGGAGTGTTTACGAGCAGTACTTC
many	-	TRBJ1-1	TRBV29-1	CSVKFGNTEAFF	TGCAGCGTTAAATTCGGGAACACTGAAGCTTTCTTT
-	TRBD2	TRBJ2-1	TRBV2	CGSSKPGLAGRNEQFF	TGTGGCAGCAGTAAGCCGGGACTAGCGGGACGCAATGAGCAGTTCTTC
few	-	TRBJ1-1	TRBV5-1	CASSFGLGGPAGTEAFF	TGCGCCAGCAGCTTCGGTTTGGGGGGGCCTGCGGGGACTGAAGCTTTCTTT
many	TRBD2	TRBJ2-7	TRBV28	CASRFSGPTYEQYF	TGTGCCAGCAGATTTAGCGGGCCGACCTACGAGCAGTACTTC
few	-	TRBJ1-4	TRBV5-5	CASSLGRTANEKLFF	TGTGCCAGCAGCTTGGGCCGGACGGCTAATGAAAAACTGTTTTTT
many	-	TRBJ1-3	TRBV28	CASSLPSGSGNTIYF	TGTGCCAGCAGCCTGCCCTCCGGGTCTGGAAACACCATATATTTT
-	-	TRBJ2-1	TRBV29-1	CSVEAEDSNEQFF	TGCAGCGTTGAAGCCGAAGACTCCAATGAGCAGTTCTTC
once	TRBD1	TRBJ2-7	TRBV4-1	CASSQEDGQATIYEQYF	TGCGCCAGCAGCCAAGAAGACGGACAGGCGACAATCTACGAGCAGTACTTC
-	-	TRBJ2-5	TRBV5-1	CASSPGSLKETQYF	TGCGCCAGCAGCCCCGGGTCTCTCAAAGAGACCCAGTACTTC
many	-	TRBJ2-5	TRBV12-3/TRBV12-4	CASSRPLGEQETQYF	TGTGCCAGCAGCCGTCCCCTCGGGGAGCAAGAGACCCAGTACTTC
many	-	TRBJ1-1	TRBV20-1	CREQVGIPGMNTEAFF	TGCAGGGAACAAGTCGGGATCCCAGGGATGAACACTGAAGCTTTCTTT
many	-	TRBJ1-1	TRBV7-3	CASSLTVPGPNTEAFF	TGTGCCAGCAGCTTAACGGTACCCGGACCGAACACTGAAGCTTTCTTT
many	-	TRBJ1-1	TRBV7-2	CASSREWGLTEAFF	TGTGCCAGCAGCCGAGAGTGGGGTCTCACTGAAGCTTTCTTT
-	-	TRBJ1-1	TRBV9	CASSGTPEQSTEAFF	TGTGCCAGCAGCGGTACACCTGAGCAGAGCACTGAAGCTTTCTTT
few	TRBD2	TRBJ2-2	TRBV5-1	CASSWGLAGLTGELFF	TGCGCCAGCAGCTGGGGACTAGCGGGACTCACCGGGGAGCTGTTTTTT
many	TRBD2	TRBJ2-1	TRBV27	CASSLGSGRAYNEQFF	TGTGCCAGCAGTTTAGGTAGCGGGAGGGCATACAATGAGCAGTTCTTC
-	-	TRBJ2-7	TRBV6-2/TRBV6-3	CASSLRETNEQYF	TGTGCCAGCAGTTTACGGGAGACTAACGAGCAGTACTTC
few	TRBD2	TRBJ2-1	TRBV30	CAWNIRAGGTAVFF	TGTGCCTGGAATATCCGGGCGGGGGGAACAGCAGTATTCTTC
-	-	TRBJ2-7	TRBV19	CASSIVGGYEQYF	TGTGCCAGTAGTATAGTGGGCGGCTACGAGCAGTACTTC
-	-	TRBJ1-5	TRBV10-3	CATENQGSRQPQHF	TGTGCCACAGAAAACCAGGGGTCTAGGCAGCCCCAGCATTTT